This T cell receptor beta chain stems from a study of blood T cell repertoires in COVID-19. Study overall: Acute and convalescent COVID-19 specimens originated in the United States, Italy and Spain. The cDNA or gDNA used as material had been derived from T cells, B-cell-depleted T cells, or PBMCs.

Per the original data handling: Estimates of nucleated cell counts were drawn from the amplification of reference gene primers. Using immunoSEQ multiplex PCR, the repertoire was profiled, and TCRdb retains in-frame clones only, with some absent. That table gives V, J and clone size, and the DNA gave D and trimming. The sample yields over 90,000 clones, more than 70% seen once. The CDR3 is 13 residues long. Germline loops: CDR1 WSHSY, CDR2 SAAADI. V lost 2 bases, J lost 3 bases, and 7 bases lay in between. Material for sequencing was peripheral blood. The sequence was obtained from an elderly woman in a cohort sampled during active COVID-19. The chain uses TRBV10-2 and TRBJ1-1; the D is unclear. CDR3 nucleotide sequence: TGCGCCAGCAGTGAGAGTCGAGACACTGAAGCTTTCTTT. Translated, it gives CASSESRDTEAFF.